The 10 T cell receptor beta chains below come from one sample, sequenced in a study of breast tumors, draining lymph nodes, adjacent tissues. Using its own MiXCR run on the multiplex PCR reads, TCRdb lists one record per CDR3 protein. This repertoire shows approximately 300,000 distinct CDR3 sequences, over 30% found once; its top ten account for about 1%. Axillary draining lymph nodes of breast cancer patients supplied the node samples. Sequencing was done on a sample of axillary lymph node tissue. The receptors originated from a female donor with breast cancer. Some clones in this sample may be carry-over from other donors' samples.

This clonotype was detected a few times. The rearrangement uses TRBV3-1 and TRBJ1-2; TRBD1 matches at 9 bases. This CDR3 region has 14 residues. The J segment lost 11 bases and the V segment lost 4 bases, leaving 11 bases of the junction unmatched. CDR1 LGHDT and CDR2 YNNKEL come from the germline V gene (reference sequence). CDR3 loop: CASSRNLQGAGYTF. CDR3 DNA: TGTGCCAGCAGCCGGAACCTACAGGGGGCGGGATACACCTTC.

Worth noting for this clonotype: The DNA is left out, because the CDR3 cannot be placed on it with certainty; the CDR3 is given as TCRdb lists it. CDR3 in amino acids: CASSFYICSAHRGGYEQYF. This rearrangement joins TRBV7-8 to TRBJ2-7; the table's D call, TRBD1, has no DNA check behind it. Ends included, the CDR3 has 19 residues. Germline CDR1 is SGHVS and CDR2 is FQNEAQ.

Concerning this clonotype itself: The conserved final phenylalanine or tryptophan is absent from the CDR3, which likely points to a read error. This rearrangement joins TRBV12-5 to TRBJ1-1, with a possible D match to TRBD1 (5 bases). Per the germline V gene, CDR1 is LGHNT and CDR2 is FRNRAP. The CDR3 spans 16 residues. Trimming left V 6 bases short and J 1 base short, with 18 bases between. This CDR3 is CASGPTGGGPNTEAFS. CDR3 coding DNA: TGTGCTAGTGGACCTACGGGGGGTGGGCCGAACACTGAAGCTTTCTCT.

This clonotype was counted ten times or more. The chain is built from TRBV19 and TRBJ2-7, with D unresolved. Trimming removed 3 bases at V and 1 base at J, with 13 bases between. The germline CDR1 and CDR2 sequences are LNHDA and SQIVND (reference sequence). This CDR3 has 15 amino acids. The CDR3 sequence is CASSMMVDASYEQYF. CDR3 DNA sequence: TGTGCCAGTAGTATGATGGTGGACGCTTCCTACGAGCAGTACTTC.

V usage is TRBV6-2 or TRBV6-3 and J usage is TRBJ2-1; no clear D. The length of the CDR3 is 12 residues. The V end lost 2 bases, the J end lost 9 bases, and 8 bases lay between the germline ends. CDR1 is MNHEY, CDR2 SVGEGT, per germline. The chain's CDR3 is CASSYGSGEQFF. In DNA form, the CDR3 reads TGTGCCAGCAGTTACGGTTCAGGTGAGCAGTTCTTC.

This clonotype was seen ten or more times. The V and J genes are TRBV12-3 or TRBV12-4 and TRBJ1-5, with no clear D. The CDR3 is 12 residues long. The ends were cut back, 9 bases at V and 3 bases at J, with 9 bases in the middle. The CDR3 spells CASSGSNQPQHF. The CDR3, as DNA: TGTGCCAGTAGTGGGTCCAATCAGCCCCAGCATTTT.

This clonotype was seen a few times. Just one base apart from a much larger clone, this may be a read error. This rearrangement joins TRBV12-3 or TRBV12-4 to TRBJ2-5; D is perhaps TRBD2 (5 bases). Trimming stripped 5 bases from V and 3 bases from J, with 10 bases between. The CDR3 spans 13 residues. DNA of the CDR3: TGTGCCAGCAGTAACGAGCGGAAAGAGACCCAGTACTTC. Translating gives CASSNERKETQYF.

This chain uses TRBV3-1 with TRBJ2-7; TRBD1 or TRBD2 may be the D gene (5 bases each). Trimming took off 2 bases at V and 3 bases at J, with 11 bases between the two ends. The CDR3 loop spans 14 amino acids. Germline V gives CDR1 LGHDT, CDR2 YNNKEL (reference sequence). The CDR3 loop reads CASSQPGTFYEQYF. The CDR3 nucleotides read TGTGCCAGCAGCCAACCCGGGACGTTCTACGAGCAGTACTTC.

The rearrangement uses TRBV7-9 and TRBJ2-1, with 16 nucleotides matching TRBD2. CDR1 SEHNR and CDR2 FQNEAQ come from the germline V gene (reference sequence). The CDR3 is 18 amino acids. V was pared by 3 bases and J by 2 bases, with 4 bases of the junction left unmatched. DNA of the CDR3: TGTGCCAGCAGCTTGGGACTAGCGGGGGGGGGGACCTACAATGAGCAGTTCTTC. This sequence encodes CASSLGLAGGGTYNEQFF.

J is TRBJ2-1 and V is TRBV4-2; TRBD1 matches at 11 bases. V shed 0 bases and J 3 bases; nucleotides not matched to a gene: 7. The germline gives CDR1 LGHNA, CDR2 YNFKEQ. This CDR3 has 18 amino acids. CDR3 DNA: TGTGCCAGCAGCCAAGAACGAAGTGGGACAGGGGGCTACAATGAGCAGTTCTTC. It is translated as CASSQERSGTGGYNEQFF.